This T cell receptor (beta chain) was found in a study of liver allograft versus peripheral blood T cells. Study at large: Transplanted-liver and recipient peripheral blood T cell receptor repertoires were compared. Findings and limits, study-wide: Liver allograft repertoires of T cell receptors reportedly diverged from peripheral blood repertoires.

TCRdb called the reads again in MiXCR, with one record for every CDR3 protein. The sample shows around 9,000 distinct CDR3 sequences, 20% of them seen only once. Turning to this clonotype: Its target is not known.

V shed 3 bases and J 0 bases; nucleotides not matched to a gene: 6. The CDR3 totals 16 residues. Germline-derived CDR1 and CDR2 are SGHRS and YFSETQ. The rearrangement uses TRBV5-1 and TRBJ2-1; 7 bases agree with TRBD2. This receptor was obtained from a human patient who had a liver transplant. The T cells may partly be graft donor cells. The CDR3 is CASSWSSGTSYNEQFF. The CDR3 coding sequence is TGCGCCAGCAGCTGGTCTAGCGGTACCTCCTACAATGAGCAGTTCTTC.